The rows below give T cell receptor beta chains drawn from one sample of a study of shared clonotypes between healthy human individuals. The protocol was immunoSEQ multiplex PCR, while the TCRdb copy is restricted to in-frame clones and leaves out a portion. The sample contains roughly 1,000,000 clones, about 80% of which appear only once. The sequencing input was memory CD4+ T cells from PBMCs. These TCRs come from a young man in good health. Some clones in this sample may be carry-over from other donors' samples. Both conserved end residues are part of each CDR3. D genes are given only for firm matches. A clone size is listed for some rows: how often the clone was seen (once, few, many), or a class if it is expanded.

V gene	J gene	D gene	clone size	CDR3 length	CDR3 DNA	CDR3 protein
TRBV5-1	TRBJ2-3	.	.	13	TGCGCCAGCAGCGTAACAGCGGACGGTACGCAGTATTTT	CASSVTADGTQYF
TRBV11-3	TRBJ2-1	.	.	14	TGTGCCAGCAGCCTCGAAGGGGCCCGCGATGAGCAGTTCTTC	CASSLEGARDEQFF
TRBV2	TRBJ2-1	TRBD2	.	14	TGTGCCAGCACGCGGACTAGTGGATACAATGAGCAGTTCTTC	CASTRTSGYNEQFF
TRBV9	TRBJ1-2	TRBD1	.	16	TGTGCCAGCAGCCATTTCCGACAGGGTGGGAACTATGGCTACACCTTC	CASSHFRQGGNYGYTF
TRBV19	TRBJ1-4	TRBD1	.	14	TGTGCCAGTAGTCGGGGACAGGGGATAGAAAAACTGTTTTTT	CASSRGQGIEKLFF
TRBV6-1	TRBJ2-1	TRBD2	once	18	TGTGCCAGCAGTGAGATCGTTAATAGCGGGAGGGCCAGTGATGAGCAGTTCTTC	CASSEIVNSGRASDEQFF
TRBV9	TRBJ2-5	.	.	15	TGTGCCAGCAGCCCTGGGGTGATGGGTGCCGAGACCCAGTACTTC	CASSPGVMGAETQYF
TRBV6-4	TRBJ1-2	.	few	17	TGTGCCAGCAGTCCCGGCTTGGGGACACTTACGAGGTCTGGCTACACCTTC	CASSPGLGTLTRSGYTF
TRBV30	TRBJ1-3	.	.	14	TGTGCCTGGAGTGAGGGGTTCTCTGGAAGCACCATATATTTT	CAWSEGFSGSTIYF
TRBV2	TRBJ2-4	TRBD1	.	15	TGTGCCAGCAGTGCAACAGGGGGAGCCAAAAACATTCAGTACTTC	CASSATGGAKNIQYF
TRBV28	TRBJ1-2	.	.	15	TGTGCCAGCGAGGGGAGAGGGGCGGGGAACTATGGCTACACCTTC	CASEGRGAGNYGYTF
TRBV9	TRBJ1-3	.	few	18	TGTGCCAGCAGCGTAGCTACGGGGCGGCACATCTCTGGAAACACCATATATTTT	CASSVATGRHISGNTIYF
TRBV6-5	TRBJ2-3	.	.	13	TGTGCCAGCAGTTACGGGGGCGGGAGTACGCAGTATTTT	CASSYGGGSTQYF
TRBV7-7	TRBJ2-7	TRBD2	.	17	TGTGCCAGCAGCTTAGCGCGGTTTAGCGGGAGATCTAACGAGCAGTACTTC	CASSLARFSGRSNEQYF
TRBV19	TRBJ2-7	.	.	14	TGTGCCAGTAGTTTCCGGGACGCAGGTTACGAGCAGTACTTC	CASSFRDAGYEQYF
TRBV11-3	TRBJ2-3	TRBD2	.	15	TGTGCCAGCAGCTCACTAGCGGGAGGGGCAGATACGCAGTATTTT	CASSSLAGGADTQYF
TRBV4-1	TRBJ2-7	.	.	16	TGCGCCAGCAGCCAAGGGCAGGCACAGGTCTCTGGGGAGCAGTACTTC	CASSQGQAQVSGEQYF
TRBV18	TRBJ2-5	.	.	12	TGTGCCAGCTCTTACACCCTCGGGACCCAGTACTTC	CASSYTLGTQYF
TRBV15	TRBJ1-1	TRBD1	few	14	TGTGCCACCAGCAGGTACAGGGGAGGAACTGAAGCTTTCTTT	CATSRYRGGTEAFF
TRBV7-9	TRBJ1-2	TRBD1	once	14	TGTGCCAGCAGCTTGGGACAGAGGGACTATGGCTACACCTTC	CASSLGQRDYGYTF
TRBV28	TRBJ1-4	TRBD1	once	13	TGTGCCAGCAGGACAGGGACGGGTGAAAAACTGTTTTTT	CASRTGTGEKLFF
TRBV5-4	TRBJ1-5	.	many	12	TGTGCCAGCAGCTCCGTCGGGGAGCCCCAGCATTTT	CASSSVGEPQHF
TRBV5-1	TRBJ2-1	TRBD2	once	15	TGCGCCAGCAGCTTGGATGCTAGCGGCTACAATGAGCAGTTCTTC	CASSLDASGYNEQFF
TRBV7-2	TRBJ2-6	TRBD1	.	17	TGTGCCAGCAGCTTAGGGGACAGGGGGATTGGGGCCAACGTCCTGACTTTC	CASSLGDRGIGANVLTF
TRBV2	TRBJ2-1	.	many	11	TGTGCCAGCAGTCCGTACAATGAGCAGTTCTTC	CASSPYNEQFF
TRBV2	TRBJ1-1	TRBD1	many	11	TGTGCCGGACAGGGGAACACTGAAGCTTTCTTT	CAGQGNTEAFF
TRBV7-9	TRBJ2-3	TRBD2	few	16	TGTGCCAGCAGCACGGGACTAGCGGGAGTGAGGGATACGCAGTATTTT	CASSTGLAGVRDTQYF
TRBV4-1	TRBJ2-3	TRBD1	.	16	TGCGCCAGCAGCCAAGCGGAGACAGGGGGCACAGATACGCAGTATTTT	CASSQAETGGTDTQYF
TRBV19	TRBJ2-7	TRBD1	once	15	TGTGCCAGTACCGTGGGACAGGGGGCCCATTACGAGCAGTACTTC	CASTVGQGAHYEQYF
TRBV6-6	TRBJ1-2	TRBD1	many	15	TGTGCCAGCAGCCTCGCGGGACAGACTGACTATGGCTACACCTTC	CASSLAGQTDYGYTF
TRBV7-9	TRBJ2-7	TRBD1	.	15	TGTGCCAGCAGCTCACCGGGACAGGGGGTCTACGAGCAGTACTTC	CASSSPGQGVYEQYF
TRBV28	TRBJ1-2	TRBD1	once	13	TGTGCCAGCAGTATCGGGACAGGTCGGGGCTACACCTTC	CASSIGTGRGYTF
TRBV4-3	TRBJ1-5	.	.	15	TGCGCCAGCAGCCAAGTTTGGCCAGGGGATCAGCCCCAGCATTTT	CASSQVWPGDQPQHF
TRBV11-3	TRBJ1-1	TRBD1	.	12	TGTGCCAGCAGCTTAAGACAGGGGCAAGCTTTCTTT	CASSLRQGQAFF
TRBV7-9	TRBJ2-3	TRBD2	.	19	TGTGCCAGCAGCTTGGGGACTAGCGGGAGAATAAGGAGCACAGATACGCAGTATTTT	CASSLGTSGRIRSTDTQYF
TRBV4-2	TRBJ2-2	.	.	16	TGTGCCAGCAGCCAAGGTCACAGGACGAACACCGGGGAGCTGTTTTTT	CASSQGHRTNTGELFF
TRBV4-1	TRBJ1-1	.	few	18	TGCGCCAGCAGCCAAGACTACCGCCCGGGGGCCATGAACACTGAAGCTTTCTTT	CASSQDYRPGAMNTEAFF